One and the same sample provided the 20 T cell receptor beta chains below, sequenced in a study of T-cell reconstitution after alpha-beta-depleted transplantation in children. Unique molecular identifiers were used to barcode this TCRbeta library. One entry per CDR3 protein results from TCRdb running MiXCR on the PCR reads. The data show fewer than 750,000 distinct CDR3 sequences, roughly 23% seen once. This sample comprised PBMCs, mostly from graft donor cells, obtained 360 days after TCRalphabeta/CD19-depleted stem cell transplant. The receptors shown here come from a boy younger than two who had a stem cell transplant for acute myeloid leukemia, so the T cells may come from the graft donor.

V and J are TRBV12-3 or TRBV12-4 and TRBJ1-2; 7 bases are a match to TRBD1. The V gene end was trimmed by 4 bases and the J gene end by 2 bases; junction bases not matched to a gene: 7. The CDR3 has 15 amino acids. The CDR3 reads CASSSHRGMNYGYTF. CDR3 nucleotides: TGTGCCAGCAGTTCTCACAGGGGAATGAACTATGGCTACACCTTC.

This clonotype came up once. This chain joins TRBV6-1 and TRBJ2-3; D is perhaps TRBD2 (6 bases). The CDR3 runs 16 residues. Germline loops: CDR1 MNHNS, CDR2 SASEGT. The V end was cut by 4 bases, the J end by 0 bases, with 14 bases between. Here the CDR3 DNA reads TGTGCCAGCAGTGCGGACGGGACTTACAGCACAGATACGCAGTATTTT. Amino acid sequence: CASSADGTYSTDTQYF.

The chain employs TRBV7-2 and TRBJ2-2; D is unresolved. Germline assignment: CDR1 SGHTA and CDR2 FQGNSA. There are 14 residues in the CDR3. Between the trimmed V and J ends, which lost 0 bases and 5 bases, there was a span of 7 bases. The CDR3 coding sequence is TGTGCCAGCAGCTTAGCTACTGTTACCGGGGAGCTGTTTTTT. Its protein product is CASSLATVTGELFF.

V usage is TRBV7-8 and J usage is TRBJ2-7; D is uncertain. Trimming removed 5 bases from V and 4 bases from J, with 12 bases in between. CDR3 length: 13 amino acids. Germline V gene data show CDR1 as SGHVS and CDR2 as FQNEAQ. CDR3 protein: CASSPSPIYEQYF. The CDR3 nucleotides are TGTGCCAGCAGCCCGAGCCCCATTTACGAGCAGTACTTC.

This clonotype came up a few times. The J gene is TRBJ2-3, the V gene TRBV7-2; the match to TRBD1 covers 9 bases. The CDR3 is 14 amino acids. Germline CDR1 and CDR2: SGHTA and FQGNSA. The J segment lost 4 bases and the V segment lost 5 bases, leaving 4 bases of the junction unmatched. CDR3 nucleotides: TGTGCCAGCAGCACCCGACAGGGGGCAGATACGCAGTATTTT. It specifies CASSTRQGADTQYF.

The chain combines TRBV18 with TRBJ2-1; tentative D call: TRBD2 (5 bases). This CDR3 contains 16 residues. V was pared by 2 bases and J by 3 bases, with 14 bases between. CDR1 and CDR2 from the germline V gene are KGHSH and LQKENI. The CDR3, as DNA: TGTGCCAGCTCACCAGCCAGCGGCACCATCTACAATGAGCAGTTCTTC. Protein product: CASSPASGTIYNEQFF.

This clonotype was seen a few times. A single base separates this from a much larger clone, so it may be a read error. This rearrangement joins TRBV7-3 to TRBJ1-1; possibly TRBD1 for D (6 bases). Germline CDR1 reads SGHTA; CDR2 reads FQGTGA. This CDR3 has 13 residues. V lost 2 bases and J 4 bases, leaving 8 bases between the germline ends. The CDR3 region is CASSLQGSTEAFF. CDR3 bases: TGTGCCAGCAGCTTACAGGGGAGCACTGAAGCTTTCTTT.

The chain links TRBV9 to TRBJ2-5; TRBD2 might be the D (6 bases). The CDR3 is made up of 15 amino acids. Trimming took off 0 bases at V and 2 bases at J, with 11 bases between the two ends. The germline CDR1 and CDR2 sequences are SGDLS and YYNGEE. The CDR3, as DNA: TGTGCCAGCAGCGTAGGGGTCGGGACTCAAGAGACCCAGTACTTC. Amino acids: CASSVGVGTQETQYF. Variable domain in full (rest from reference TRBV9 and TRBJ2-5): DSGVTQTPKHLITATGQRVTLRCSPRSGDLSVYWYQQSLDQGLQFLIQYYNGEERAKGNILERFSAQQFPDLHSELNLSSLELGDSALYFCASSVGVGTQETQYFGPGTRLLVL.

The chain has TRBV6-5 and TRBJ1-2, with TRBD1 matching 8 bases. V lost 4 bases, J lost 6 bases, and 4 bases stayed unmatched. CDR1 is MNHEY, CDR2 SVGAGI, per germline. CDR3 length: 13 amino acids. This CDR3 reads CASSSDRVNGYTF. The CDR3 DNA reads as TGTGCCAGCAGTTCGGACAGGGTCAATGGCTACACCTTC.

V and J are TRBV4-3 and TRBJ2-3; a weak D match, TRBD2 (7 bases). V lost 0 bases to trimming and J lost 2 bases, with 18 bases between them. Germline V gene data show CDR1 as LGHNA and CDR2 as YSLEER. This CDR3 region has 18 residues. The CDR3: CASSQDPASRGPTDTQYF. CDR3 bases: TGCGCCAGCAGCCAAGATCCCGCCTCGCGGGGGCCCACAGATACGCAGTATTTT.

This clonotype occurred many times. The germline gene is not matched at one end of the junction; a read error may be the cause. The V and J genes are TRBV28 and TRBJ2-3; TRBD1 might be the D (5 bases). CDR3 length: 11 residues. CDR1 and CDR2 (germline): MDHEN, SYDVKM. The CDR3 DNA is TGTACCAGCACCTCAGGGATAACGCAGTATTTT. Translated, it gives CTSTSGITQYF.

This clonotype was detected only a few times. V gene TRBV7-9 combines with J gene TRBJ1-1; D not resolved. CDR1 is SEHNR, CDR2 FQNEAQ, per germline (reference sequence). The CDR3 is 9 amino acids. V lost 5 bases and J lost 10, with 5 bases in between. CDR3: CASSVGAFF. CDR3 coding DNA: TGTGCCAGCAGCGTCGGAGCTTTCTTT.

This clonotype was counted many times. The chain carries TRBV6-6 and TRBJ2-3; no reliable D call. CDR3 size: 11 residues. CDR1 and CDR2 from the germline V gene are MNHNY and SVGAGI (reference sequence). Trimming removed 7 bases at V and 2 bases at J, with 4 bases between. For the CDR3, the DNA is TGTGCCAGCACCCACACAGATACGCAGTATTTT. Protein sequence: CASTHTDTQYF.

The chain has TRBV29-1 and TRBJ2-5; a weak D match, TRBD1 (7 bases). Per the germline V gene, CDR1 is SQVTM and CDR2 is ANQGSEA. V was shortened by 3 bases and J by 5 bases, with 19 bases between the two germline ends. This CDR3 contains 15 residues. The CDR3 DNA reads TGCAGCGTTGACTCACAGGGGAGGTCTGGGGAGACCCAGTACTTC. Translating it yields CSVDSQGRSGETQYF. The complete variable domain, with remaining parts taken from reference TRBV29-1 and TRBJ2-5, reads SAVISQKPSRDICQRGTSLTIQCQVDSQVTMMFWYRQQPGQSLTLIATANQGSEATYESGFVIDKFPISRPNLTFSTLTVSNMSPEDSSIYLCSVDSQGRSGETQYFGPGTRLLVL.

This clonotype has only a few counts. The chain has TRBV29-1 and TRBJ1-2; 8 bases fit TRBD1. Germline V gives CDR1 SQVTM, CDR2 ANQGSEA. This CDR3 comprises 13 residues. V gave up 1 base and J gave up 8 bases; unmatched junction bases: 6. The DNA for the CDR3 is TGCAGCGTTGAAGGGAACAGGGGGGAGGGCTACACCTTC. Its protein product is CSVEGNRGEGYTF. The whole variable domain, filled in from reference TRBV29-1 and TRBJ1-2, reads SAVISQKPSRDICQRGTSLTIQCQVDSQVTMMFWYRQQPGQSLTLIATANQGSEATYESGFVIDKFPISRPNLTFSTLTVSNMSPEDSSIYLCSVEGNRGEGYTFGSGTRLTVV.

This clonotype has at least ten counts. The chain uses TRBV28 and TRBJ2-3; TRBD1 matches at 8 bases. CDR3 length: 18 amino acids. The V and J ends lost 2 bases and 2 bases, in that order; junction bases with no gene match: 12. From germline, CDR1 is MDHEN and CDR2 SYDVKM. CDR3 DNA sequence: TGTGCCAGCAGTTTAAACGGACAGGGAACGAACTTCACAGATACGCAGTATTTT. As protein: CASSLNGQGTNFTDTQYF.

This clonotype was recorded many times. Germline is not matched at one junction end, which may reflect a read error. V is TRBV5-1 and J is TRBJ2-1; tentatively, D is TRBD2 (6 bases). This CDR3 has 14 residues. Germline V gives CDR1 SGHRS, CDR2 YFSETQ. This chain's CDR3 is CASSGGASYNEQFF. CDR3 bases: TGTGCCAGCAGCGGCGGGGCTAGTTACAATGAGCAGTTCTTC.

At least ten counts were recorded for this clonotype. This chain connects TRBV6-5 to TRBJ2-3, with D perhaps TRBD2 (5 bases). V was pared by 2 bases and J by 5 bases, with 11 bases between. Germline-derived CDR1 and CDR2 are MNHEY and SVGAGI. The CDR3 extends over 14 amino acids. The CDR3 sequence is CASSYEPGGDTQYF. In DNA form, the CDR3 reads TGTGCCAGCAGTTACGAGCCAGGAGGAGATACGCAGTATTTT.

V is TRBV12-3 or TRBV12-4 and J is TRBJ1-6, with D unresolved. Deletions cut 6 bases from V and 10 bases from J, with 16 bases between. This CDR3 comprises 14 residues. The CDR3 here is CASRPGGRISPLHF. CDR3 DNA: TGTGCCAGCAGACCGGGAGGGCGGATATCACCCCTCCACTTT.

The chain joins TRBV12-3 or TRBV12-4 to TRBJ1-1; D perhaps matches TRBD1 (5 bases). The CDR3 extends over 15 amino acids. V was cut by 8 bases and J by 1 base, with 17 bases left in between. The CDR3: CASGFPQGWNTEAFF. The CDR3 bases are TGTGCCAGCGGATTCCCCCAGGGTTGGAACACTGAAGCTTTCTTT.